This T cell receptor (beta chain) was identified in a study of blood T cell repertoires in COVID-19. The J segment lost 6 bases and the V segment lost 5 bases, leaving 8 bases of the junction unmatched. CDR3 size: 14 residues. Germline V gene sequence: CDR1 MNHEY, CDR2 SVGAGI. TCRdb's copy holds only in-frame clones and misses some; the assay was immunoSEQ multiplex PCR. The sample lists tens of thousands of clones; 70% to 90% were seen once. The sequence was obtained from a human donor in a cohort sampled during active COVID-19. The chain carries TRBV6-5 and TRBJ2-3; 7 nucleotides line up with TRBD1. Sequencing input: peripheral blood. The CDR3 DNA sequence: TGTGCCAGCAGTCCTCGACAGGGATGGGATACGCAGTATTTT. Translating gives CASSPRQGWDTQYF.